The T cell receptor (beta chain) described here comes from a study of Ad26.COV2.S vaccination and SARS-CoV-2 variants. Germline values: CDR1 MDHEN, CDR2 SYDVKM. This CDR3 is built from 16 residues. V lost 5 bases and J lost 3, with 17 bases in between. Using immunoSEQ multiplex PCR, the repertoire was profiled, and TCRdb retains in-frame clones only, with some absent. The table shows roughly 510,000 clones, with around 85% occurring only once. Described treatment: approximately 18 received Ad26.COV2.S at low or high dose, single or two shots; roughly five received placebo; per-sample allocation not given. Material that was analyzed had been drawn on day 63 after the first vaccine or placebo injection.

The J gene is TRBJ1-5, the V gene TRBV28; possibly TRBD1 for D (5 bases). This TCR was sampled from a person aged 18 to 65 who received the Ad26.COV2.S COVID-19 vaccine or a placebo. Sample: peripheral blood, taken in a trial of Ad26.COV2.S vaccine versus placebo. This CDR3 reads CASSVNLGRYNQPQHF. The CDR3 DNA reads as TGTGCCAGCAGTGTCAATTTGGGACGGTACAATCAGCCCCAGCATTTT. The full variable domain, rest sourced from reference TRBV28 and TRBJ1-5, is DVKVTQSSRYLVKRTGEKVFLECVQDMDHENMFWYRQDPGLGLRLIYFSYDVKMKEKGDIPEGYSVSREKKERFSLILESASTNQTSMYLCASSVNLGRYNQPQHFGDGTRLSIL.